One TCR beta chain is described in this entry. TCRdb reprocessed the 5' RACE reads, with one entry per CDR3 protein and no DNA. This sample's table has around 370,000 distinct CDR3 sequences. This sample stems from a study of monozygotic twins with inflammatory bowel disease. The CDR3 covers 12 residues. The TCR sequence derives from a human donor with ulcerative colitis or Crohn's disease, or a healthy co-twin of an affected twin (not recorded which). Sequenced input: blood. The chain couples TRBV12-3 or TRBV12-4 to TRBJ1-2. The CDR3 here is CASSFGKLGYTF.